This T cell receptor beta chain was sequenced during a study of shared T cell receptors in the human thymus. The table came from immunoSEQ multiplex PCR; TCRdb's copy has only in-frame clones and leaves some out. The data hold 700,000 or so clones, with 70% to 90% observed a single time. Per germline, CDR1 SGHTA and CDR2 FQGNSA. J lost 4 bases, V lost 5 bases, and 10 bases had no gene match. This CDR3 region has 16 residues. This sample was shared with a second study, whose subject was human thymus T cells. From that second work: Resections removed during corrective heart surgery provided the thymus tissue used.

The sample was thymocytes. This clonotype originated in a girl in the first two years of life with a congenital heart defect. The genes are TRBV7-2 and TRBJ1-1, with 10 bases that match TRBD1. The CDR3 spells CASSPGTGEVCTEAFF. The CDR3 region has the DNA TGTGCCAGCAGCCCCGGGACAGGGGAGGTTTGCACTGAAGCTTTCTTT.